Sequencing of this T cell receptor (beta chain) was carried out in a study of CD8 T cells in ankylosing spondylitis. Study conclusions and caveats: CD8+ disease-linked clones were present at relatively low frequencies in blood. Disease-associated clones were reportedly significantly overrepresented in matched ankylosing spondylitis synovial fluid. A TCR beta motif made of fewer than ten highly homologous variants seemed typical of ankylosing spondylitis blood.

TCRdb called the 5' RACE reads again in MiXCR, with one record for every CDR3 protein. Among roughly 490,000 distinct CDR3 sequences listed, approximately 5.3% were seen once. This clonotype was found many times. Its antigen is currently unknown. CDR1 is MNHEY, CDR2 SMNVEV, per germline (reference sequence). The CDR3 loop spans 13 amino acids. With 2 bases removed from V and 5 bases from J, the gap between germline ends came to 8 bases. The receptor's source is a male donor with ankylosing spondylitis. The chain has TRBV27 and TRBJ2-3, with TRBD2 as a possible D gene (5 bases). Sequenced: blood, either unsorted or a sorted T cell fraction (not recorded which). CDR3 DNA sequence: TGTGCCAGCAGTTTAGGGAGATTAGATACGCAGTATTTT. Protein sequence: CASSLGRLDTQYF.